This T cell receptor beta chain was identified in a study of identical twins. Germline-derived CDR1 and CDR2 are LGHDT and YNNKEL (reference sequence). There are 14 residues in the CDR3. With 5 bases removed from V and 5 bases from J, the gap between germline ends came to 15 bases. TCRdb fed the 5' RACE reads into MiXCR, producing one record per CDR3 protein. The data contain 500,000 or so distinct CDR3 sequences, roughly an eighth of them singletons. This sample was shared with a second study, whose subject was yellow fever vaccine responses in identical twins.

The sequence was collected from a woman between 18 and 30 years old in good health. The sample taken for sequencing was CD4+ T cells sorted from blood. The chain couples TRBV3-1 to TRBJ2-5; D is possibly TRBD2 (6 bases). The CDR3 DNA reads TGTGCCAGCAGCACGAGACTAGTTGACGAGACCCAGTACTTC. Its protein product is CASSTRLVDETQYF.